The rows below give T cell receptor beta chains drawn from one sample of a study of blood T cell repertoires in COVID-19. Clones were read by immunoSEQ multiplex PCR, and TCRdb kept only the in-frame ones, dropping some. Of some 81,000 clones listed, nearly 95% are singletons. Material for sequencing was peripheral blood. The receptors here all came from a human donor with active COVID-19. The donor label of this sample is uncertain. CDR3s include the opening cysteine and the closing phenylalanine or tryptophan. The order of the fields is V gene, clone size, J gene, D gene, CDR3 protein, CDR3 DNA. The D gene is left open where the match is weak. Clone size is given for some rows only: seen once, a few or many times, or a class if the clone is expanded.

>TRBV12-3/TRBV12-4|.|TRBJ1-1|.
CASSFGAEAFF
TGTGCCAGCAGTTTCGGTGCTGAAGCTTTCTTT
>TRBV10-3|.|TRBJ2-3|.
CAISESETSTDTQYF
TGTGCCATCAGTGAGTCGGAGACTAGCACAGATACGCAGTATTTT
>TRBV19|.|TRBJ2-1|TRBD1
CASRVTGEYNEQFF
TGTGCCAGTAGAGTGACAGGGGAATACAATGAGCAGTTCTTC
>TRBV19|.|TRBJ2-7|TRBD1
CASSTHGQGMNNEQYF
TGTGCCAGTAGTACCCATGGACAGGGGATGAACAACGAGCAGTACTTC
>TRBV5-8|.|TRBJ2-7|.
CASSLVRGARGYEQYF
TGTGCCAGCAGCTTGGTTCGTGGGGCGCGGGGTTACGAGCAGTACTTC
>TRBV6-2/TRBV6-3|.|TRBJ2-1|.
CASSYTNEQFF
TGTGCCAGCAGTTATACTAATGAGCAGTTCTTC
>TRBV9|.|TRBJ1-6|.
CASSQADSPLHF
TGTGCCAGCAGCCAGGCCGATTCACCCCTCCACTTT
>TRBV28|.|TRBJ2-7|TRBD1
CASSVAGQGAYEQYF
TGTGCCAGCAGTGTGGCGGGACAGGGAGCCTACGAGCAGTACTTC
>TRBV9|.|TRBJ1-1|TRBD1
CASSLNPGQPNAEAFF
TGTGCCAGCAGCCTTAATCCGGGACAGCCTAACGCTGAAGCTTTCTTT
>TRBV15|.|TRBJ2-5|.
CATSGNRDKQETQYF
TGTGCCACCAGCGGAAACCGGGACAAACAAGAGACCCAGTACTTC
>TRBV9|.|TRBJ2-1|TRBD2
CASSAAGLSYNEQFF
TGTGCCAGCAGCGCAGCGGGGTTGTCCTACAATGAGCAGTTCTTC
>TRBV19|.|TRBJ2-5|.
CASRVRGARETQYF
TGTGCCAGTAGAGTCCGCGGGGCGCGGGAGACCCAGTACTTC
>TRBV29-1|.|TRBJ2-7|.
CSVGQDNYEQYF
TGCAGCGTTGGACAGGATAACTACGAGCAGTACTTC
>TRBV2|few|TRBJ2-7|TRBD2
CASSNGAGGTYEQYF
TGTGCCAGCAGTAACGGAGCGGGAGGGACCTACGAGCAGTACTTC
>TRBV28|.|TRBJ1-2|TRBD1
CASHRTGGYGYTF
TGTGCCAGCCATCGGACAGGGGGCTATGGCTACACCTTC
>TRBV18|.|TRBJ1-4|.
CASSLGRGIATNEKLFF
TGTGCCAGCTCACTGGGCCGGGGGATTGCAACTAATGAAAAACTGTTTTTT
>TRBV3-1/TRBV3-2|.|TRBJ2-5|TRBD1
CASSTRQGGIRETQYF
TGTGCCAGCAGCACACGACAGGGTGGGATTAGGGAGACCCAGTACTTC
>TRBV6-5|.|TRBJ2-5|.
CASSTQGGGGETQYF
TGTGCCAGCAGTACCCAGGGTGGGGGCGGCGAGACCCAGTACTTC
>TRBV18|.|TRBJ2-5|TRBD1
CASSDRGLQETQYF
TGTGCCAGCTCAGACAGGGGCCTCCAAGAGACCCAGTACTTC
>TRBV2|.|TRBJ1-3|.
CASSEGTSGNTIYF
TGTGCCAGCAGTGAAGGGACTTCTGGAAACACCATATATTTT
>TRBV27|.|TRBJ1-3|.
CASSLGGASGNTIYF
TGTGCCAGCAGTTTAGGGGGGGCTTCGGGAAACACCATATATTTT
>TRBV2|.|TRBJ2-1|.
CASSGLPSAHNEQFF
TGTGCCAGCAGTGGCCTTCCTAGCGCCCACAATGAGCAGTTCTTC
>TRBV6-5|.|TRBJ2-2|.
CASSSSWGAGELFF
TGTGCCAGCAGTTCCTCTTGGGGGGCCGGGGAGCTGTTTTTT
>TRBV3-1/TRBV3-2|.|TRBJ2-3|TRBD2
CASSRARGGSFTDTQYF
TGTGCCAGCAGCCGGGCTAGGGGAGGGAGCTTCACAGATACGCAGTATTTT
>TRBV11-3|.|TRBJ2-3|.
CASSLGGGSTDTQYF
TGTGCCAGCAGCTTAGGAGGCGGTTCCACAGATACGCAGTATTTT
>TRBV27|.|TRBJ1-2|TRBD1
CASRDRGGLYGYTF
TGTGCCAGCAGAGATAGAGGGGGCCTCTATGGCTACACCTTC
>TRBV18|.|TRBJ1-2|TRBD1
CASSQTGQGASGYTF
TGTGCCAGCTCGCAAACGGGACAGGGGGCTAGTGGCTACACCTTC
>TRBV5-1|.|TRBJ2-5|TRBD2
CASSTGLAGGETQYF
TGCGCCAGCAGCACGGGACTAGCGGGTGGAGAGACCCAGTACTTC
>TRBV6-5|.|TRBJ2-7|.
CASSYDRDYYEQYF
TGTGCCAGCAGTTACGATCGAGATTACTACGAGCAGTACTTC
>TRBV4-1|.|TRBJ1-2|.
CASSLTRTDSHDHYGYTF
TGCGCCAGCAGCCTCACGAGGACAGACAGTCACGACCACTATGGCTACACCTTC
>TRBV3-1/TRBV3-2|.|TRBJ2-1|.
CASSQGVVSRSQQFF
TGTGCCAGCAGCCAAGGCGTAGTCTCCCGGAGTCAGCAGTTCTTC
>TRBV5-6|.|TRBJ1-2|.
CASSLDIGGYGYTF
TGTGCCAGCAGCTTGGATATCGGGGGTTATGGCTACACCTTC
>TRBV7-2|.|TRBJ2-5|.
CASSYGLPQETQYF
TGTGCCAGCAGCTACGGACTGCCTCAAGAGACCCAGTACTTC
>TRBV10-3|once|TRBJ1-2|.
CAISRGGSYGYTF
TGTGCCATTTCCCGGGGGGGGAGCTATGGCTACACCTTC
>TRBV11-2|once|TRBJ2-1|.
CASGDPGGNEQFF
TGTGCCAGCGGGGACCCCGGGGGCAATGAGCAGTTCTTC
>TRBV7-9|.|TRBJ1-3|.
CASSLAATTGTIYF
TGTGCCAGCAGCTTAGCGGCAACCACAGGGACCATATATTTT
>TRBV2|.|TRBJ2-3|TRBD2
CASSVGTRGTDTQYF
TGTGCCAGCAGTGTTGGGACTAGGGGCACAGATACGCAGTATTTT
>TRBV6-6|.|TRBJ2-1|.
CASSPVSTGGGNEQFF
TGTGCCAGCAGCCCCGTTTCGACGGGGGGCGGGAATGAGCAGTTCTTC
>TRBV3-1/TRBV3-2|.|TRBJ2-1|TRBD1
CASREQGAIYNEQFF
TGTGCCAGCAGGGAACAGGGGGCGATCTACAATGAGCAGTTCTTC